The text below deals with one T cell receptor beta chain. A junction boundary mismatches the germline segment, possibly from a read error. From the germline J gene comes the end of the CDR3, since the read stops 3 residues before it. In the same sample, other DNA sequences code for this CDR3. This record comes from a study of T cells in women clearing cervical HPV infection. Study context: Case blood was drawn a median approximately 150 days after lesion detection.

Germline CDR1 LNHDA, CDR2 SQIVND (reference sequence). CDR3 length: 12 amino acids. The repertoire was sequenced with immunoSEQ multiplex PCR; TCRdb's copy has only in-frame clones and lacks some. The table lists 20,000 to 25,000 clones. The chain recombines TRBV19 with TRBJ1-3; the match to TRBD1 covers 7 bases. The sequenced sample consisted of blood buffy coat. This receptor was identified in a woman aged 18-70 years with a cervical HPV16 infection that either progressed to CIN3+ or cleared (not recorded which). The covered CDR3 bases are TGTGCCAGTGGACAGGCTGGAAACACT. Amino acids: CASGQAGNT. The entire CDR3 protein is CASGQAGNTIYF.